A single T cell receptor (beta chain) is shown here with its context. Data came from immunoSEQ multiplex PCR; TCRdb stores just in-frame clones and leaves some out. This sample has some 400,000 clones, with around 89% found just once. This CDR3 has 17 amino acids. Germline assignment: CDR1 SGHKS and CDR2 YYEKEE (reference sequence). Germline trimming cut 6 bases from V and 4 bases from J; bases unmatched to any gene: 18. This record comes from a study of blood T cell repertoires in COVID-19. Study members were between about 18 and 95 years old and lived in approximately 25 US regions. Cohort 3 donors were reported recovered after two negative PCRs, clearance, or symptom resolution.

The sequenced material came from PBMCs or T cells enriched from blood (not recorded which). The chain carries TRBV5-5 and TRBJ2-7, with 8 bases identical to TRBD1. The clonotype comes from a man aged 30-40 years who had recovered from COVID-19. CDR3 sequence (DNA): TGTGCCAGCACCGACCGGGACAGGTCACCTCTAGTATACGAGCAGTACTTC. This codes for CASTDRDRSPLVYEQYF.